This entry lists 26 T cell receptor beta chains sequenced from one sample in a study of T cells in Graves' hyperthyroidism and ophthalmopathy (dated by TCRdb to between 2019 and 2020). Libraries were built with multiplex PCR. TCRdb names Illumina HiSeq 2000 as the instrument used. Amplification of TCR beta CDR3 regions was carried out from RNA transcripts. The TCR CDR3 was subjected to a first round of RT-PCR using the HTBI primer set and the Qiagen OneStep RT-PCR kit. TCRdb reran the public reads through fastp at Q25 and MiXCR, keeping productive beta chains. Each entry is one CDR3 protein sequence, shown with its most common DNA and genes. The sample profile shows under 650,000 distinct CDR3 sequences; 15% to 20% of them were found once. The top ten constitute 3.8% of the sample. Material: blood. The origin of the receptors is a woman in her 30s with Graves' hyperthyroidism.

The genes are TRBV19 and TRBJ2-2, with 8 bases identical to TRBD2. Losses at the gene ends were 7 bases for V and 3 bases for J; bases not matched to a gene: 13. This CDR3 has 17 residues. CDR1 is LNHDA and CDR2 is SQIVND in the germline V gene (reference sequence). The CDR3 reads CASTTGTRSGYTGELFF. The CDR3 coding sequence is TGTGCCAGTACGACCGGGACTAGAAGCGGCTACACCGGGGAGCTGTTTTTT.

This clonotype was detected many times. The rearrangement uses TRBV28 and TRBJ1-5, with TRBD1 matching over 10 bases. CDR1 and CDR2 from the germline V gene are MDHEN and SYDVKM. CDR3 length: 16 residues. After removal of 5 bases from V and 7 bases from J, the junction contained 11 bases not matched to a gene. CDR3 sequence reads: CASSGPGQGGGQPQHF. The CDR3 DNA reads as TGTGCCAGCAGTGGCCCCGGACAGGGGGGAGGGCAGCCCCAGCATTTT.

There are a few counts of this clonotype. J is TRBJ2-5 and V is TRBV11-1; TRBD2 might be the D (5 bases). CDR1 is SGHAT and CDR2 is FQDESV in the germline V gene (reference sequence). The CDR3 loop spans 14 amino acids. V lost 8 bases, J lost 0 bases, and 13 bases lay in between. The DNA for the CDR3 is TGTGCCAGCGGAAGCGGCGAGTACCAAGAGACCCAGTACTTC. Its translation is CASGSGEYQETQYF.

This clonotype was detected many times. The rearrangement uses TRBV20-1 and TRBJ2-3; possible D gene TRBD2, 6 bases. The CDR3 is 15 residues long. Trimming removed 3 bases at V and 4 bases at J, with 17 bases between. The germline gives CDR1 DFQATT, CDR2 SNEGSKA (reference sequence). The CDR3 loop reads CSASRVGGSPDTQYF. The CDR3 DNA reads TGCAGTGCTAGTCGGGTCGGGGGTAGCCCAGATACGCAGTATTTT.

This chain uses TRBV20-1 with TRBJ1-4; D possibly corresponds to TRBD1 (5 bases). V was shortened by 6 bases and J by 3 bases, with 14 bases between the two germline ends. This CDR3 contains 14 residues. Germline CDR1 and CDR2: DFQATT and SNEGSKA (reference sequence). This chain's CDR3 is CSARWGTANEKLFF. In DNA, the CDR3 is TGCAGTGCCCGCTGGGGGACGGCTAATGAAAAACTGTTTTTT.

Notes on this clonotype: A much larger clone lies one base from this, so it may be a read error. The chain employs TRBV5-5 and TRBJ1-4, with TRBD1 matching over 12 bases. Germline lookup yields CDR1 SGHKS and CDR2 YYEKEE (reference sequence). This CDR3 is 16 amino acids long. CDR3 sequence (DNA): TGTGCCGGCAGCTTGGGACAGGGGGCATTTAATGAAAAACTGTTTTTT. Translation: CAGSLGQGAFNEKLFF.

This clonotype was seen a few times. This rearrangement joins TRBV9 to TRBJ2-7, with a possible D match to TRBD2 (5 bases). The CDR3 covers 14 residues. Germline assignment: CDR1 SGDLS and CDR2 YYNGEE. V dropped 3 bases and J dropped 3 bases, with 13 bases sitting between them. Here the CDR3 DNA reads TGTGCCAGCAGCGGAACCGGGAATGGCTACGAGCAGTACTTC. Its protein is CASSGTGNGYEQYF. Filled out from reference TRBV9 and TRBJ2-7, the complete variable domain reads DSGVTQTPKHLITATGQRVTLRCSPRSGDLSVYWYQQSLDQGLQFLIQYYNGEERAKGNILERFSAQQFPDLHSELNLSSLELGDSALYFCASSGTGNGYEQYFGPGTRLTVT.

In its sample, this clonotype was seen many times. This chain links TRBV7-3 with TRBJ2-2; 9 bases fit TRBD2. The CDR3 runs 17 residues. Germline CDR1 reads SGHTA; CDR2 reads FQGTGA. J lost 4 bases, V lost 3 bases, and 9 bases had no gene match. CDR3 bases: TGTGCCAGCAGCTTCGGCCCATTGACTAGCGGCACCGGGGAGCTGTTTTTT. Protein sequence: CASSFGPLTSGTGELFF.

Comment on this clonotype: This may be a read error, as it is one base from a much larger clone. CDR3 sequence: CASKGQGANEQFF. CDR3 DNA: TGTGCCAGCAAGGGACAGGGGGCCAATGAGCAGTTCTTC. The J gene is TRBJ2-1, the V gene TRBV6-2 or TRBV6-3, with 12 nucleotides matching TRBD1. Germline CDR1 is MNHEY and CDR2 is SVGEGT. The CDR3 spans 13 residues. V shed 7 bases and J 6 bases; nucleotides not matched to a gene: 1.

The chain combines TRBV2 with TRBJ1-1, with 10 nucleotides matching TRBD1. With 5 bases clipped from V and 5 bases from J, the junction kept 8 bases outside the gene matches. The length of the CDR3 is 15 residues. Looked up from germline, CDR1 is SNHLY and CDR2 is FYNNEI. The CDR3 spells CASSRQGASGTEAFF. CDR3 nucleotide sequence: TGTGCCAGCAGTCGACAGGGGGCGAGTGGGACTGAAGCTTTCTTT.

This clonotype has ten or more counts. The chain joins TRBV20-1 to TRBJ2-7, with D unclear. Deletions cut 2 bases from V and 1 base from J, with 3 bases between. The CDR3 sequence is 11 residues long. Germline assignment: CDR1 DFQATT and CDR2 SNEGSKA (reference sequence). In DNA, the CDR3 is TGCAGTGCTAGACAGTCCTACGAGCAGTACTTC. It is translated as CSARQSYEQYF.

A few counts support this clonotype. The CDR3 bases are TGTGCCACCAGTGGGATCACAGATACGCAGTATTTT. It codes for CATSGITDTQYF. The chain employs TRBV24-1 and TRBJ2-3; D gene ambiguous. V shed 5 bases and J shed 2 bases, with 4 bases lying between them. The length of the CDR3 is 12 residues. Per the germline V gene, CDR1 is KGHDR and CDR2 is SFDVKD.

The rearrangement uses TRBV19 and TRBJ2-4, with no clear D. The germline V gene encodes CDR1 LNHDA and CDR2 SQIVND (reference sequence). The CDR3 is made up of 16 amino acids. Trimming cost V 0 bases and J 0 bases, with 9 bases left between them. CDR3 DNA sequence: TGTGCCAGTAGTATAGAGGCGGAGATAGCCAAAAACATTCAGTACTTC. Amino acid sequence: CASSIEAEIAKNIQYF. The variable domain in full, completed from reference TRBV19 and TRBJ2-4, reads DGGITQSPKYLFRKEGQNVTLSCEQNLNHDAMYWYRQDPGQGLRLIYYSQIVNDFQKGDIAEGYSVSREKKESFPLTVTSAQKNPTAFYLCASSIEAEIAKNIQYFGAGTRLSVL.

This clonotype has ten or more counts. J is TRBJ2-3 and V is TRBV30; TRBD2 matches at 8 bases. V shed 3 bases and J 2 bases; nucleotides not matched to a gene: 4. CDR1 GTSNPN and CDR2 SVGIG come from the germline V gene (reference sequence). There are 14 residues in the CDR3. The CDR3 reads CAWRVSGDTDTQYF. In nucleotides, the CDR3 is TGTGCCTGGAGGGTTAGCGGGGACACAGATACGCAGTATTTT.

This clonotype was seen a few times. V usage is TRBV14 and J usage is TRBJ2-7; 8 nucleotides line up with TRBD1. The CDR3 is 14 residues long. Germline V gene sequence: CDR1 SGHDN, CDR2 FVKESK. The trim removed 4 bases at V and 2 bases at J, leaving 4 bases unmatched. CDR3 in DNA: TGTGCCAGCAGCCCCGACAGGGGCCCCTACGAGCAGTACTTC. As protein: CASSPDRGPYEQYF.

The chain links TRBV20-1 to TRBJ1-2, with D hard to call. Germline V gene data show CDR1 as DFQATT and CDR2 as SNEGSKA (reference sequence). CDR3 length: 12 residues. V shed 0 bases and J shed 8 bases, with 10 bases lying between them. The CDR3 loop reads CSARDIFLGYTF. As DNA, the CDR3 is TGCAGTGCTAGAGATATTTTTTTGGGCTACACCTTC.

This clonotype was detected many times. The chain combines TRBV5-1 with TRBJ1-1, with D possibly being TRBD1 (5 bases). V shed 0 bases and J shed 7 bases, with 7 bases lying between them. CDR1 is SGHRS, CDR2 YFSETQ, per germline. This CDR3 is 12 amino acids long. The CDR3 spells CASSLEGIEAFF. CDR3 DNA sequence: TGCGCCAGCAGCTTGGAGGGGATTGAAGCTTTCTTT.

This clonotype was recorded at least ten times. The CDR3 nucleotides are TGTGCCAGCAGCGGCCCTCGGGGACGCGCCGATACGCAGTATTTT. Protein product: CASSGPRGRADTQYF. V and J are TRBV7-9 and TRBJ2-3; possibly TRBD1 or TRBD2 for D (5 bases each). Trimming cost V 5 bases and J 6 bases, with 18 bases left between them. Germline lookup yields CDR1 SEHNR and CDR2 FQNEAQ (reference sequence). The CDR3 contains 15 residues.

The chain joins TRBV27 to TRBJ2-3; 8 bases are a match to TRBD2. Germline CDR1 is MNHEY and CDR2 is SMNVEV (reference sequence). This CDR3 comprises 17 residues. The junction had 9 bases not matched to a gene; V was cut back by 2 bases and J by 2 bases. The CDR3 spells CASSLSGTRGNTDTQYF. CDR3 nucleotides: TGTGCCAGCAGTTTAAGTGGGACTAGGGGTAACACAGATACGCAGTATTTT.

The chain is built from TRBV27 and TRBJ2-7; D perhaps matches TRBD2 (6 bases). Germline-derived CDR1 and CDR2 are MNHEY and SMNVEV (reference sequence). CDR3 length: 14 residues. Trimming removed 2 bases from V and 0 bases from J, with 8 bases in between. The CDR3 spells CASSLVEGSYEQYF. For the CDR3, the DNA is TGTGCCAGCAGTTTAGTGGAGGGCTCCTACGAGCAGTACTTC.

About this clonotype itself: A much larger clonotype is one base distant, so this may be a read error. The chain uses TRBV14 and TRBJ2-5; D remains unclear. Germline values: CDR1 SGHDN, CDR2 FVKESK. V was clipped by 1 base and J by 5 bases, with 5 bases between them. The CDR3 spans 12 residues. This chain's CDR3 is CASSQVWETQYF. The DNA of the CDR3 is TGTGCCAGCAGCCAAGTTTGGGAGACCCAGTACTTC.

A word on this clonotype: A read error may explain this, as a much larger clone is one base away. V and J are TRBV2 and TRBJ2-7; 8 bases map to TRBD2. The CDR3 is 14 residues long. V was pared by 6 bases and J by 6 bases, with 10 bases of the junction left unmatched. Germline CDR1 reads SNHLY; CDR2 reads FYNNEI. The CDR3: CASRNGGRSGEQYF. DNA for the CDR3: TGTGCCAGCAGAAATGGCGGGAGGTCGGGCGAGCAGTACTTC. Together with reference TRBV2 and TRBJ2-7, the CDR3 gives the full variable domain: EPEVTQTPSHQVTQMGQEVILRCVPISNHLYFYWYRQILGQKVEFLVSFYNNEISEKSEIFDDQFSVERPDGSNFTLKIRSTKLEDSAMYFCASRNGGRSGEQYFGPGTRLTVT.

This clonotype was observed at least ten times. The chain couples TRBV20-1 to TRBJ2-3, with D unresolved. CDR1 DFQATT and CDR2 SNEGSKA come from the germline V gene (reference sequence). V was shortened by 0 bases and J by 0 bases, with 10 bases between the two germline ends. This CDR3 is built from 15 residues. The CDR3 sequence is CSAREAAGSTDTQYF. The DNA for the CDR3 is TGCAGTGCTAGAGAGGCAGCCGGAAGCACAGATACGCAGTATTTT.

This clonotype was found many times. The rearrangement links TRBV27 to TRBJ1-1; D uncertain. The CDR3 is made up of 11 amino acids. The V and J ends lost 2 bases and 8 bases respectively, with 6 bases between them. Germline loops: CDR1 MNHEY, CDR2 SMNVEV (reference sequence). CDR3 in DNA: TGTGCCAGCAGTTTAGGGAACGAAGCTTTCTTT. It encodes CASSLGNEAFF.

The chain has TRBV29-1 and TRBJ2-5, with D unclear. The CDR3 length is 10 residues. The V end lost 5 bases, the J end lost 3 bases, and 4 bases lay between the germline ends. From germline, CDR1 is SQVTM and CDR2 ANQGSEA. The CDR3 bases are TGCAGCGTTCGGAAAGAGACCCAGTACTTC. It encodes CSVRKETQYF.

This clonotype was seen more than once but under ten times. As DNA, the CDR3 is TGTGCCAGCAGTTTAACCAGGGGGCGCTTTCGGCCCCAGCATTTT. It translates to CASSLTRGRFRPQHF. The rearrangement links TRBV28 to TRBJ1-5, with 8 positions matching TRBD1. The CDR3 extends over 15 amino acids. The germline V gene encodes CDR1 MDHEN and CDR2 SYDVKM. Trimming removed 2 bases from V and 9 bases from J; junction bases left unmatched: 9.